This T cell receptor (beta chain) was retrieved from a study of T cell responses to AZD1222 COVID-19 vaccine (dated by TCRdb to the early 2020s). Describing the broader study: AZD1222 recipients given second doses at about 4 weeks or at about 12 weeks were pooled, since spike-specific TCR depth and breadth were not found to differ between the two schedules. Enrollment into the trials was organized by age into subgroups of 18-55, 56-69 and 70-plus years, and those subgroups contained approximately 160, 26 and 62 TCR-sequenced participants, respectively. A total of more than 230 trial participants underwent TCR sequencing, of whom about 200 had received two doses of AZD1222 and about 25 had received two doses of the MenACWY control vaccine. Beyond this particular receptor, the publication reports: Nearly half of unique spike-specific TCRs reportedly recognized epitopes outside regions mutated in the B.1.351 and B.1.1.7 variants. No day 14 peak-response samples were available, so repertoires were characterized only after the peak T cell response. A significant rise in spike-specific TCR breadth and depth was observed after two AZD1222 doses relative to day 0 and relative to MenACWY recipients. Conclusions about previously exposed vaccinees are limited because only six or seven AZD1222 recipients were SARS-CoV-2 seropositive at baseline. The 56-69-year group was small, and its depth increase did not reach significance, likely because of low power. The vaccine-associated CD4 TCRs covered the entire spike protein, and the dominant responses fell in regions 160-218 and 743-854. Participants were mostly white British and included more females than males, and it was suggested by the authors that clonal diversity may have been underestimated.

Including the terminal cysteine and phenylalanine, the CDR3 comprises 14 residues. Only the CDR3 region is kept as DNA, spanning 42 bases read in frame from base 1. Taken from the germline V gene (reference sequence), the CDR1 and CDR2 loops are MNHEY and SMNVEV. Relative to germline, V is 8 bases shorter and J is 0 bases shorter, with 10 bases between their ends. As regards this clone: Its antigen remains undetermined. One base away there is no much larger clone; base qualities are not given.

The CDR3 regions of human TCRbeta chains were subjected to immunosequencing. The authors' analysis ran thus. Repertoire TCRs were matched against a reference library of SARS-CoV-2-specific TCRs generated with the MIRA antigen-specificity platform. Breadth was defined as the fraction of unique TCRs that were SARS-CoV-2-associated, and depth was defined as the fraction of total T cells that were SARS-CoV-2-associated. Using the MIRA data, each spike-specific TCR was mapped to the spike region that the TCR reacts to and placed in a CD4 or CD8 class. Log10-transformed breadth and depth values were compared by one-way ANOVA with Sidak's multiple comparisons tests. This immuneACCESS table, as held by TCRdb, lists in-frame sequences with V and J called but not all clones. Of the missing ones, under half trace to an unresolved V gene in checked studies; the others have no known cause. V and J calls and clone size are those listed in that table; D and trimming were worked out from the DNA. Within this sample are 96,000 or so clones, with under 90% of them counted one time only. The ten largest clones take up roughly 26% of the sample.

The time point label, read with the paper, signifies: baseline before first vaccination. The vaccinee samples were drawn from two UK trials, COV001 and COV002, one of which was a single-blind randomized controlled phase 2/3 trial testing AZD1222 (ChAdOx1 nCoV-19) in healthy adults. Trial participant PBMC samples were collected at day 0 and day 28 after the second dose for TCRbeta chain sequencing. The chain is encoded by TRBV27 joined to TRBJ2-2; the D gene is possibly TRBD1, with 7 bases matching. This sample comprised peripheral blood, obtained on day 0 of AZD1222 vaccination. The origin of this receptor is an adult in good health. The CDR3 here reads CASRGTANTGELFF. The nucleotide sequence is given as TGTGCCAGCCGGGGGACAGCGAACACCGGGGAGCTGTTTTTT.